This T cell receptor (beta chain) appears in the sequencing data of a study of T-cell reconstitution after alpha-beta-depleted transplantation in children. Study outcomes and limitations: About two months after transplant, alpha-beta T cells reportedly came from several hundred expanded graft clones. Newly generated T cells supplied most T-cell counts and diversity one year post-transplant.

The J segment lost 8 bases and the V segment lost 2 bases, leaving 10 bases of the junction unmatched. From germline, CDR1 is DFQATT and CDR2 SNEGSKA (reference sequence). The CDR3 sequence is 15 residues long. This clonotype was seen a handful of times. Its antigen is as yet unknown. Unique molecular identifiers were used in preparing the TCRbeta library. TCRdb analysed the PCR reads with MiXCR anew, one entry per CDR3 protein. The data contain around 370,000 distinct CDR3 sequences, roughly 17% of them singletons. The clonotype originates from a male patient under 10 years old who had a stem cell transplant for acute lymphoblastic leukemia, so the T cells may come from the graft donor. The material was PBMCs, mostly from graft donor cells, obtained 360 days after TCRalphabeta/CD19-depleted stem cell transplant. V and J are TRBV20-1 and TRBJ1-4, with 8 bases lining up with TRBD1. CDR3 sequence (DNA): TGCAGTGCTAGATCAAACAGGGGGACGGGGGAAAAACTGTTTTTT. The encoded protein is CSARSNRGTGEKLFF.